This TCR beta chain was identified during a study of blood T cells in healthy people across ages. Study-level points and caveats: In older individuals, TCR beta diversity per million T cells was lower, falling roughly linearly with age.

With respect to this clonotype: Its antigen is not known.

Then a second PCR, running roughly 7 to 11 cycles, was carried out with a sample-barcoded 5' primer and a J-beta primer mix. TCRdb re-called the 5' RACE reads with MiXCR, one entry per CDR3 protein. The sample lists approximately 850,000 distinct CDR3 sequences, roughly 44% occurring once. V lost 4 bases, J lost 10 bases, and 10 bases lay in between. The length of the CDR3 is 11 residues. CDR1 is SEHNR, CDR2 FQNEAQ, per germline (reference sequence). V and J are TRBV7-9 and TRBJ1-1; D ambiguous. This receptor was obtained from a man between 60 and 75 years old in good health. The sample comprised blood. The CDR3 nucleotides are TGTGCCAGCAGCTCCGTCGGTGGAGCTTTCTTT. It codes for CASSSVGGAFF.